The 5 T cell receptor beta chains below come from one sample, sequenced in a study of beta chain features in type 1 diabetes. Broader study findings: Patients with Type 1 diabetes showed moderately but significantly shorter TCRB CDR3s in all four CD4+ subsets.

The investigators reverse transcribed all of the isolated RNA, so they sequenced expressed TCRB transcripts. Profiled with immunoSEQ multiplex PCR; TCRdb holds only in-frame clones, not every one. This table has 630,000 or so clones, about 14% appearing once. These receptors' targets are unknown. Sequencing used naive CD4+ T cells from blood. The receptors come from a man aged 18 to 30 with type 1 diabetes.

A few counts support this clone. The V gene is TRBV14, the J gene TRBJ2-1, with no clear D. This CDR3 spans 15 amino acids. Germline assignment: CDR1 SGHDN and CDR2 FVKESK. The V and J ends lost 1 base and 2 bases respectively, with 9 bases between them. In DNA form, the CDR3 reads TGTGCCAGCAGCCAAGTCCAGGCTGCCTACAATGAGCAGTTCTTC. This encodes CASSQVQAAYNEQFF.

The chain recombines TRBV4-2 with TRBJ2-7; 10 nucleotides line up with TRBD2. This CDR3 is built from 15 residues. Losses at the gene ends were 4 bases for V and 1 base for J; bases not matched to a gene: 4. The germline V gene has CDR1 LGHNA and CDR2 YNFKEQ. In nucleotides, the CDR3 is TGTGCCAGCAGCCGAGGACTAGCGGAATCCTACGAGCAGTACTTC. Protein sequence: CASSRGLAESYEQYF.

This clone was recorded a few times. This sequence joins TRBV2 and TRBJ2-1; TRBD1 matches at 7 bases. In germline, CDR1 is SNHLY, CDR2 FYNNEI. The CDR3 is made up of 13 amino acids. V lost 8 bases and J lost 3; bases outside the gene matches: 4. The CDR3 nucleotides are TGTGCCAGCCTTGGGGACAGCTACAATGAGCAGTTCTTC. Its translation is CASLGDSYNEQFF.

This clone was detected ten times or more. V gene TRBV10-3 combines with J gene TRBJ1-2, with D hard to call. Germline CDR1 ENHRY, CDR2 SYGVKD. This CDR3 has 12 amino acids. The germline V and J ends were trimmed by 3 bases and 5 bases, with 7 bases remaining between them. CDR3 protein: CAISEVGYGYTF. As DNA, the CDR3 is TGTGCCATCAGTGAAGTGGGGTATGGCTACACCTTC.

J is TRBJ2-3 and V is TRBV11-2, with a tentative D call TRBD2 (5 bases). Germline V CDR1 and CDR2: SGHAT, FQNNGV. Trimming pared 4 bases from V and 5 bases from J, leaving 19 bases between. The CDR3 extends over 16 amino acids. The CDR3 DNA reads TGTGCCAGCAGCTCCCTGTCGCGGGCTCTGGGAGATACGCAGTATTTT. Encoded protein: CASSSLSRALGDTQYF.